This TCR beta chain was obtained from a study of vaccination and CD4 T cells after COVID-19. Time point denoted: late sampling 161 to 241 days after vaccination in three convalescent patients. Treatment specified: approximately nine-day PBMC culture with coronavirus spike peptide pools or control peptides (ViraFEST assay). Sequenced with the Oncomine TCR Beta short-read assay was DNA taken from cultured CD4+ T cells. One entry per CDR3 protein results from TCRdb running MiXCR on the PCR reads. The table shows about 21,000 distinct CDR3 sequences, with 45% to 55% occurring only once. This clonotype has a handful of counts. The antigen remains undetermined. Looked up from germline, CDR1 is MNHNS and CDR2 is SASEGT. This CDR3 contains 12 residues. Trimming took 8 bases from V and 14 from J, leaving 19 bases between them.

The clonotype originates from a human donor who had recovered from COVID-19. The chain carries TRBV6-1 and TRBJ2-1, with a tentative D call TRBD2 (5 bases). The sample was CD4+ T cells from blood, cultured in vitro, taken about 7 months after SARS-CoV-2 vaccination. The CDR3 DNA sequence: TGTGCCAGCGGACCCCGTAGCGACCGTGAGTTCTTC. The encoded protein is CASGPRSDREFF.